The source of this T cell receptor beta chain is a study of Graves' ophthalmopathy and Graves' hyperthyroidism. This clonotype was detected ten times or more. Amplified TCR beta CDR3 regions were obtained using RNA transcripts as template. Following a first-round RT-PCR that used HTBI primers, a second-round multiplex PCR was carried out. In TCRdb, the multiplex PCR reads were re-called with MiXCR into one record per CDR3 protein. This table has roughly 500,000 distinct CDR3 sequences, under 15% appearing once. CDR3 length: 16 residues. Germline V lookup: CDR1 DFQATT, CDR2 SNEGSKA (reference sequence). The V segment lost 0 bases and the J segment 5 bases; nucleotides outside the gene matches: 11.

Sequencing was carried out using blood. The genes are TRBV20-1 and TRBJ2-5; 8 bases are shared with TRBD2. This receptor was taken from a woman in her thirties with Graves' ophthalmopathy. The CDR3 nucleotides are TGCAGTGCTAGAGATGGAAAGCGGGAGATTTGGGAGACCCAGTACTTC. Protein: CSARDGKREIWETQYF.